This TCR beta chain was observed in a study of graft-versus-host responses after intestinal transplantation. Looking at the study overall: Every recipient had anti-thymocyte globulin induction and 2 to 4 years of tacrolimus plus steroids.

The CDR3 is 17 amino acids. Trimming removed 0 bases from V and 1 base from J, with 14 bases in between. Germline V gives CDR1 MRHNA, CDR2 SNTAGT. A remark on this clone: Its antigen remains unknown.

The method was immunoSEQ multiplex PCR; TCRdb's version includes in-frame clones alone and lacks a portion of them. The sample consists of tens of thousands of clones, about 93% of them appearing once. Study conclusions and caveats: Recipient marrow showed GvH clones, some seen first in ileum or blood. Allografts carried high graft-versus-host to host-versus-graft clonal ratios in patients having graft-donor T cell macrochimerism.

The starting material was unstimulated CD8+ T cells sorted from spleen or lymph node cells, obtained before intestinal transplant. The chain has TRBV6-4 and TRBJ2-3, with D possibly TRBD2 on 5 matching bases. This clonotype originated in a human donor who received an intestinal transplant. The CDR3 DNA follows: TGTGCCAGCAGTGACTCGGCTAGCCTTTTGGGCACAGATACGCAGTATTTT. Translation gives CASSDSASLLGTDTQYF.